Below, 16 T cell receptor beta chains from the same sample are listed, as sequenced in a study of human T cells and chemical hapten exposure. TCRdb re-called the RACE reads with MiXCR, one entry per CDR3 protein. The data contain about 30,000 distinct CDR3 sequences, about 5.6% of them seen just once; the ten biggest clones take up around 5.7%. Sample time point: patch test 3, about 24 weeks after DPC sensitization. Indicated treatment: therapeutic diphenylcyclopropenone sensitization with weekly scalp DPC. This specimen was whole blood, taken in connection with sensitization to the hapten diphenylcyclopropenone (DPC). Receptor source: a man younger than 45 with alopecia areata. Some clones in this sample may be carry-over from other donors' samples.

This clonotype was seen many times. The chain has TRBV12-3 or TRBV12-4 and TRBJ1-5; a weak D match, TRBD1 (6 bases). The CDR3 spans 15 residues. Trimming pared 0 bases from V and 5 bases from J, leaving 11 bases between. The CDR3 region is CASSLAGGVDQPQHF. CDR3 nucleotide sequence: TGTGCCAGCAGTTTAGCAGGGGGTGTTGATCAGCCCCAGCATTTT.

The V gene is TRBV7-2, the J gene TRBJ2-5; D remains unclear. Germline V lookup: CDR1 SGHTA, CDR2 FQGNSA. V lost 1 base to trimming and J lost 0 bases, with 3 bases between them. The CDR3 consists of 13 residues. CDR3 DNA: TGTGCCAGCAGCTTAGATAACCAAGAGACCCAGTACTTC. Translating gives CASSLDNQETQYF.

In this sample, this clonotype turned up many times. The genes are TRBV7-6 and TRBJ2-7; D is undetermined. The germline gives CDR1 SGHVS, CDR2 FNYEAQ. Trimming pared 1 base from V and 0 bases from J, leaving 10 bases between. This CDR3 comprises 15 residues. CDR3 region: CASSLEGRTSYEQYF. CDR3 sequence (DNA): TGTGCCAGCAGCTTAGAAGGCAGGACCTCCTACGAGCAGTACTTC.

This clonotype appeared many times. The chain uses TRBV12-3 or TRBV12-4 and TRBJ2-5; perhaps TRBD1 as D (6 bases). This CDR3 is 14 amino acids long. Trimming cost V 8 bases and J 2 bases, with 15 bases left between them. The CDR3 region is CASSGTKGQETQYF. The DNA for the CDR3 is TGTGCCAGCTCGGGGACAAAGGGACAAGAGACCCAGTACTTC.

The V and J genes are TRBV20-1 and TRBJ2-7; TRBD1 matches at 9 bases. The CDR3 runs 12 residues. Germline CDR1 is DFQATT and CDR2 is SNEGSKA (reference sequence). Unmatched junction bases numbered 4, after V lost 5 bases and J lost 5 bases. This CDR3 is CSAQGQGDEQYF. The CDR3 bases are TGCAGTGCTCAGGGACAGGGCGACGAGCAGTACTTC.

This clonotype was seen repeatedly, ten times or more. This chain uses TRBV29-1 with TRBJ2-5, with D unclear. CDR3 size: 11 residues. The V end lost 7 bases, the J end lost 2 bases, and 8 bases lay between the germline ends. Per the germline V gene, CDR1 is SQVTM and CDR2 is ANQGSEA. Here the CDR3 DNA reads TGCAGCGCACCCAATCAAGAGACCCAGTACTTC. This codes for CSAPNQETQYF.

This clonotype was observed many times. The rearrangement links TRBV10-1 to TRBJ2-1; D perhaps matches TRBD2 (6 bases). This CDR3 comprises 13 residues. V lost 6 bases, J lost 9 bases, and 15 bases lay in between. Germline V gene sequence: CDR1 WNHNN, CDR2 SYGVQD (reference sequence). The CDR3 is CASRAEGRGEQFF. CDR3 in DNA: TGCGCCAGCAGAGCGGAGGGGAGAGGTGAGCAGTTCTTC.

This clonotype has ten or more counts. This rearrangement joins TRBV7-2 to TRBJ2-7, with a tentative D call TRBD2 (6 bases). V lost 1 base to trimming and J lost 0 bases, with 13 bases between them. Germline V CDR1 and CDR2: SGHTA, FQGNSA. This CDR3 is built from 16 residues. CDR3 amino acids: CASSLGWGVLSYEQYF. The CDR3 nucleotides are TGTGCCAGCAGCTTAGGATGGGGGGTCCTCTCCTACGAGCAGTACTTC.

The table lists this clonotype with many counts. The genes are TRBV10-2 and TRBJ1-5, with 9 bases lining up with TRBD1. CDR3 length: 15 residues. The J segment lost 6 bases and the V segment lost 1 base, leaving 4 bases of the junction unmatched. In germline, CDR1 is WSHSY, CDR2 SAAADI. The CDR3 loop reads CASSEFTGGTQPQHF. CDR3 DNA: TGCGCCAGCAGTGAGTTTACAGGGGGCACTCAGCCCCAGCATTTT.

This clonotype was seen many times. The CDR3 sequence: CASSRDRGAYEQYF. The CDR3 DNA follows: TGTGCCAGCAGCCGGGACAGGGGCGCATACGAGCAGTACTTC. The gene calls are TRBV25-1 and TRBJ2-7; 10 bases are shared with TRBD1. CDR3 length equals 14 residues. Germline V gives CDR1 MGHDK, CDR2 SYGVNS. The junction had 6 bases not matched to a gene; V was cut back by 6 bases and J by 4 bases.

This clonotype was recorded at least ten times. The chain recombines TRBV14 with TRBJ2-3; D is perhaps TRBD1 (6 bases). With 1 base removed from V and 0 bases from J, the gap between germline ends came to 17 bases. The CDR3 runs to 18 residues. The germline gives CDR1 SGHDN, CDR2 FVKESK. In nucleotides, the CDR3 is TGTGCCAGCAGCCAAGTCCCCTGGAGGCAGGGGAGCACAGATACGCAGTATTTT. Amino acids: CASSQVPWRQGSTDTQYF.

This clonotype has at least ten counts. The chain links TRBV29-1 to TRBJ2-2; unclear D gene. The CDR3 sequence is 11 residues long. Germline CDR1 is SQVTM and CDR2 is ANQGSEA. The CDR3 DNA sequence: TGCGGCACAGTCATCTCCGGGGAGCTGTTTTTT. It specifies CGTVISGELFF.

This clonotype was recorded at least ten times. The chain employs TRBV20-1 and TRBJ2-3; 11 bases line up with TRBD2. With V trimmed by 6 bases and J by 2 bases, 7 bases remained unmatched. This CDR3 spans 15 amino acids. Germline V gene data show CDR1 as DFQATT and CDR2 as SNEGSKA (reference sequence). CDR3 sequence (DNA): TGCAGTGCCCATATACTAGCGGGAGACACAGATACGCAGTATTTT. Protein sequence: CSAHILAGDTDTQYF.

With respect to this clonotype: A read error may be the cause here, since a much bigger clone is one base away. The rearrangement joins TRBV12-3 or TRBV12-4 to TRBJ2-1; D ambiguous. This CDR3 contains 15 residues. V was clipped by 6 bases and J by 3 bases, with 15 bases between them. DNA for the CDR3: TGTGCCAGCAGCCCCCGTGTTTCCCGCTACAATGAGCAGTTCTTC. Translation gives CASSPRVSRYNEQFF.

This clonotype was detected only a few times. The chain carries TRBV29-1 and TRBJ1-1; TRBD1 agrees at 8 bases. The ends lost 1 base at V and 5 bases at J; junction bases unmatched: 9. CDR1 is SQVTM and CDR2 is ANQGSEA in the germline V gene. The CDR3 has 15 residues. In DNA, the CDR3 is TGCAGCGTTGAAGCGCCCAGGGGGCGCGGGACTGAAGCTTTCTTT. It specifies CSVEAPRGRGTEAFF.

This chain uses TRBV27 with TRBJ1-1, with 7 bases lining up with TRBD1. V shed 4 bases and J 4 bases; nucleotides not matched to a gene: 6. This CDR3 has 14 residues. Germline lookup yields CDR1 MNHEY and CDR2 SMNVEV (reference sequence). CDR3 sequence (DNA): TGTGCCAGCAGTTATCGACAGGGCCCCACTGAAGCTTTCTTT. Translated, it gives CASSYRQGPTEAFF.